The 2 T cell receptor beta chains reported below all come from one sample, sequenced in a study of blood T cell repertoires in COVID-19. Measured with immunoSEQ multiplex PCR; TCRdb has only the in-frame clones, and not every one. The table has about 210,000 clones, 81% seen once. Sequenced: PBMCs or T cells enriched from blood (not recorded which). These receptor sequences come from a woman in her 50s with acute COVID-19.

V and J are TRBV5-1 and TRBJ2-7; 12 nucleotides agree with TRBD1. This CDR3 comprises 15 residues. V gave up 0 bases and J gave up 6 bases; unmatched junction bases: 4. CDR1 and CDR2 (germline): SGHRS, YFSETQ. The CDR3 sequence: CASSLGGTGGFEQYF. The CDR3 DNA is TGCGCCAGCAGCTTGGGAGGGACAGGGGGCTTCGAGCAGTACTTC. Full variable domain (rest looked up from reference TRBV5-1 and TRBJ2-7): KAGVTQTPRYLIKTRGQQVTLSCSPISGHRSVSWYQQTPGQGLQFLFEYFSETQRNKGNFPGRFSGRQFSNSRSEMNVSTLELGDSALYLCASSLGGTGGFEQYFGPGTRLTVT.

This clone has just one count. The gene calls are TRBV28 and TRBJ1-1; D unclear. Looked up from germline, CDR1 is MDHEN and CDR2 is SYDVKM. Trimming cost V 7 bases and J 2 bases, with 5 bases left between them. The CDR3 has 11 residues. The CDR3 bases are TGTGCCAGCACTACTAACACTGAAGCTTTCTTT. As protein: CASTTNTEAFF.